This entry features one T cell receptor beta chain sequence. What it binds is unknown. The source of the sample is a study of cytomegalovirus exposure and HLA in healthy donors. Across the whole study: Genetic ancestry analysis placed 75% to 85% of the 300 to 400 donors that were genotyped in the Caucasian-associated cluster. Whole-study results and caveats: As a later analysis showed, a missense DCLRE1C variant was linked to trimming of TCR beta V- and J-genes. Based on reports, TCR beta sequences accurately predicted HLA-A and HLA-B alleles for most subjects. In a later analysis, HLA-C alleles had the fewest associated TCRs, DRB1 alleles the most.

A multiplex PCR was run with 60 Vbeta primers and 13 Jbeta primers. Sequencing used immunoSEQ multiplex PCR; TCRdb keeps in-frame clones, though not all of them. The table records approximately 200,000 clones, 70% to 80% of them present only once. Germline lookup yields CDR1 SNHLY and CDR2 FYNNEI. The ends lost 4 bases at V and 6 bases at J; junction bases unmatched: 5. This CDR3 comprises 14 residues. This receptor was taken from a girl aged 10 to 17 in good health and CMV-seropositive. The chain has TRBV2 and TRBJ1-4; 7 positions match TRBD1. Sequencing was done on a sample of PBMCs. CDR3 protein: CASSGDREYEKLFF. The CDR3 nucleotides read TGTGCCAGCAGTGGAGACAGGGAATATGAAAAACTGTTTTTT.